Listed below are T cell receptor beta chains from one sample, sequenced in a study of identical twins. Using its own MiXCR run on the 5' RACE reads, TCRdb lists one record per CDR3 protein. The table shows 500,000 to 600,000 distinct CDR3 sequences, with roughly a fifth occurring only once. Another study also made use of these data, one on T cells expressing NK-cell markers.

Sequenced: CD4+ T cells sorted from blood. Receptors originate from a woman aged 18-35 years in good health. Both conserved end residues are part of each CDR3. A D gene is named only where the DNA matches it firmly. A clone size is listed for some rows: how often the clone was seen (once, few, many), or a class if it is expanded.

v_call,clone_size,d_call,j_call,cdr3_aa,cdr3_nt
TRBV4-1,once,NA,TRBJ2-1,CASSPGIHNEQFF,TGCGCCAGCAGCCCCGGAATACACAATGAGCAGTTCTTC
TRBV12-3/TRBV12-4,NA,NA,TRBJ2-1,CASSYRAAYNEQFF,TGTGCCAGCTCCTACAGGGCTGCCTACAATGAGCAGTTCTTC
TRBV11-2,many,NA,TRBJ2-1,CASSLTSGYNEQFF,TGTGCCAGCAGCTTAACCTCGGGCTACAATGAGCAGTTCTTC
TRBV4-3,few,NA,TRBJ2-7,CASSQADGGPYEQYF,TGCGCCAGCAGCCAAGCAGATGGTGGGCCATACGAGCAGTACTTC
TRBV20-1,NA,NA,TRBJ2-7,CSARDHSGPNEQYF,TGCAGTGCTAGAGATCACTCAGGACCCAACGAGCAGTACTTC
TRBV10-3,NA,NA,TRBJ2-1,CAIGGTSDNEQFF,TGTGCCATCGGTGGGACTTCGGACAATGAGCAGTTCTTC
TRBV20-1,few,NA,TRBJ2-1,CSAFSEETQGQFF,TGCAGTGCTTTTTCGGAGGAGACACAGGGGCAGTTCTTC
TRBV27,few,TRBD1,TRBJ2-7,CASSSRPWTGSSTSRVQYF,TGTGCCAGCAGTTCCCGGCCCTGGACAGGGTCCTCTACGAGCAGGGTCCAGTACTTC
TRBV21-1,few,NA,TRBJ2-7,CASSTWTSGKNYEQYF,TGTGCCAGCAGCACATGGACTAGCGGGAAAAACTACGAGCAGTACTTC
TRBV7-2,NA,TRBD1,TRBJ2-3,CASSSYRGRNTQYF,TGTGCCAGCAGCTCCTACAGGGGGCGGAATACGCAGTATTTT
TRBV18,NA,NA,TRBJ1-4,CASSPWLGKLFF,TGTGCCAGCTCACCATGGCTAGGAAAACTGTTTTTT
TRBV30,NA,NA,TRBJ2-5,CAWSVRESETQYF,TGTGCCTGGAGTGTACGAGAGTCGGAGACCCAGTACTTC
TRBV20-1,NA,TRBD2,TRBJ2-1,CSARAVSGRAVSEQFF,TGCAGTGCTAGAGCCGTTAGCGGGAGGGCCGTGAGTGAGCAGTTCTTC